This T cell receptor (beta chain) appears in the sequencing data of a study of CD8+CD57+ T cells in acquired aplastic anemia. Overall study: DNA per sorted CD4+ or CD8+ sample ranged about 0.17 to 30 ug, averaging 3.2 ug. Study-wide findings and caveats: Significance was not reached for CD8+ Simpson's diversity between patients and controls.

This clonotype was recorded at least ten times. Its antigen is currently unknown. Researchers used genomic DNA as the template to profile TCR beta VDJ and CDR3. TCRdb itself ran the reads through MiXCR, one entry per CDR3 protein. The sample has some 160,000 distinct CDR3 sequences, 40% to 60% seen once. V lost 4 bases and J lost 6, with 15 bases in between. In germline, CDR1 is SQVTM, CDR2 ANQGSEA. The CDR3 runs 14 residues. In patients chosen for sequencing, flow cytometry had shown CD8+CD57+ cell expansion. There were no patients without severe acquired aplastic anemia. Patients were untreated when blood was sampled.

Sequencing used sorted CD4+, CD8+, or CD8+CD57+ T cells (not recorded which) from PBMCs. The rearrangement uses TRBV29-1 and TRBJ2-2, with D possibly matching TRBD1 (5 bases). The source of this sequence is a human donor with aplastic anemia. The CDR3 loop is CSVVGQGPAGELFF. DNA for the CDR3: TGCAGCGTTGTGGGGCAGGGTCCCGCCGGGGAGCTGTTTTTT.